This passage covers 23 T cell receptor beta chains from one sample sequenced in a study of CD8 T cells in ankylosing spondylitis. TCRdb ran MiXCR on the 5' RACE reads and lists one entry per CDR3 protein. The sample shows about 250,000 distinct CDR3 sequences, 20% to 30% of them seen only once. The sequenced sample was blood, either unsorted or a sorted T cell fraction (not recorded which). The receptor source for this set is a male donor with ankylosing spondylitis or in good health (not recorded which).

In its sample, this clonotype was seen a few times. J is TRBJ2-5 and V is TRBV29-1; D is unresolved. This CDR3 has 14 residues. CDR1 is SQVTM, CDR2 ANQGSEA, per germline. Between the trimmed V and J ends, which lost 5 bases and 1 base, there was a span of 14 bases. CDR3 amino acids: CSVSLDNPQETQYF. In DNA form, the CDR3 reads TGCAGCGTTTCCTTAGACAACCCCCAAGAGACCCAGTACTTC.

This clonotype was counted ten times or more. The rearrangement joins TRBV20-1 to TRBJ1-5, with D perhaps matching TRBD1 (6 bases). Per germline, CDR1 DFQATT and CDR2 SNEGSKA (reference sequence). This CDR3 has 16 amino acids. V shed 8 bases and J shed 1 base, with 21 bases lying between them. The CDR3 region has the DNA TGCAGTTCCATACCCCCGGGACAACTAAGCAATCAGCCCCAGCATTTT. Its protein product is CSSIPPGQLSNQPQHF.

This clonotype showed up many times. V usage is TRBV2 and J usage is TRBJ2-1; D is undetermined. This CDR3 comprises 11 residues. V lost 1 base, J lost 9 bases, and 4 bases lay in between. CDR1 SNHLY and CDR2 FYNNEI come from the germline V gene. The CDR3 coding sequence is TGTGCCAGCAGTGAAGAAGGTGAGCAGTTCTTC. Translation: CASSEEGEQFF.

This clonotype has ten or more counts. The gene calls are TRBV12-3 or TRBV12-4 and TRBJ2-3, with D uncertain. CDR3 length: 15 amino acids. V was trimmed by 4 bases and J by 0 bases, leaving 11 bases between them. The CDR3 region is CASSSNLPSTDTQYF. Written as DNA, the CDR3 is TGTGCCAGCAGTTCGAACCTCCCTAGCACAGATACGCAGTATTTT.

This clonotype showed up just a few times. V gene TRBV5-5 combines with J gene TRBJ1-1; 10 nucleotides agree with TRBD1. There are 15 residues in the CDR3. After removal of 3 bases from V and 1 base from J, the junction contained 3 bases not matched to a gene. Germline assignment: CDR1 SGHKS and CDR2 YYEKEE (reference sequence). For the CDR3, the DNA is TGTGCCAGCAGCTATCGGACAGGGGGGAACACTGAAGCTTTCTTT. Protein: CASSYRTGGNTEAFF.

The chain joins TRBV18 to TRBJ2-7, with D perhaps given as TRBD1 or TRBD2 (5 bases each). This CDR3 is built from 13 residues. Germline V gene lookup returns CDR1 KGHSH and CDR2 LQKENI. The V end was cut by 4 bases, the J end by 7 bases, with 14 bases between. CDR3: CASSRDEGEEQYF. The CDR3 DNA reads TGTGCCAGCTCACGGGACGAGGGCGAAGAGCAGTACTTC. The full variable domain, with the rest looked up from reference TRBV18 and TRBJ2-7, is NAGVMQNPRHLVRRRGQEARLRCSPMKGHSHVYWYRQLPEEGLKFMVYLQKENIIDESGMPKERFSAEFPKEGPSILRIQQVVRGDSAAYFCASSRDEGEEQYFGPGTRLTVT.

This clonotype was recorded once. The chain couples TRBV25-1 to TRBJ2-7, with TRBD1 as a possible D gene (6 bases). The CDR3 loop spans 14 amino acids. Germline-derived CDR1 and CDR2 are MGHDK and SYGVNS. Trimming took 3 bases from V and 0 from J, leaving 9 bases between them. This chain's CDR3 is CASSDPGASYEQYF. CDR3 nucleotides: TGTGCCAGCAGTGACCCAGGGGCCTCCTACGAGCAGTACTTC.

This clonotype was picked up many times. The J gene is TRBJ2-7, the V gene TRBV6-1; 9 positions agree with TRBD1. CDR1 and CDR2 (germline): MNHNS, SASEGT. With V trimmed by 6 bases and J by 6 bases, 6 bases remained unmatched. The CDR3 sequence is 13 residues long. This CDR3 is CASRWDRVGEQYF. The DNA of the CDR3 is TGTGCCAGCAGATGGGACAGGGTAGGCGAGCAGTACTTC.

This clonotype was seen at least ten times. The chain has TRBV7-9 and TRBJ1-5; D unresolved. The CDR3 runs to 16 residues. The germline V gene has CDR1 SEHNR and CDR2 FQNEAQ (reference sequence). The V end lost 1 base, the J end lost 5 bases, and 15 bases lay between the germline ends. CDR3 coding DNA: TGTGCCAGCAGCTTAGTCGGACGGGGAAGGGATCAGCCCCAGCATTTT. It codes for CASSLVGRGRDQPQHF.

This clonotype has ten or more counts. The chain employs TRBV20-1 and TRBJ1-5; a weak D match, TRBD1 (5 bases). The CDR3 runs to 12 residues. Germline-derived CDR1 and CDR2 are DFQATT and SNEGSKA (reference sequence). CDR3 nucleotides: TGCAGATCAAAGTACAGGTTCCAGCCCCAGCATTTT. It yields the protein CRSKYRFQPQHF.

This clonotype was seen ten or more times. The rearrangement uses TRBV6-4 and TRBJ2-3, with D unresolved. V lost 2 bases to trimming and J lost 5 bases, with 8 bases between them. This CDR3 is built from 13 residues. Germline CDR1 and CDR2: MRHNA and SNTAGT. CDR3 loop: CASSDEYGDTQYF. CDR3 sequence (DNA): TGTGCCAGCAGTGACGAATATGGAGATACGCAGTATTTT.

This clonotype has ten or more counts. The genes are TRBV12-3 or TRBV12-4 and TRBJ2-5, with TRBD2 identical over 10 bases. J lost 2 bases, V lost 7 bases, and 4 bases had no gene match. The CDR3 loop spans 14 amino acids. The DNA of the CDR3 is TGTGCCAGCACCAGAGCGGGGGGGCAAGAGACCCAGTACTTC. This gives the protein CASTRAGGQETQYF.

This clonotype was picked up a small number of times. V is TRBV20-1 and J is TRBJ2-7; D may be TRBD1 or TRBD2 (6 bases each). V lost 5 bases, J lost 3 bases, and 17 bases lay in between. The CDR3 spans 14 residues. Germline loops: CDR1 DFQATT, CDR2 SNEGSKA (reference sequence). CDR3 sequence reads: CSAPKGGPFYEQYF. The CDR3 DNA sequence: TGCAGTGCTCCAAAGGGGGGCCCCTTCTACGAGCAGTACTTC.

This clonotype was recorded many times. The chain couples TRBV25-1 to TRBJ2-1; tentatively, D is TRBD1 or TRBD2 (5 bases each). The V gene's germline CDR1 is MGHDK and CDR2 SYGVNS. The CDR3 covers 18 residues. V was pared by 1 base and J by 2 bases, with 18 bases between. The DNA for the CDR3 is TGTGCCAGCAGTGAATTGGGGACCCTAGGGGTGGCCTACAATGAGCAGTTCTTC. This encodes CASSELGTLGVAYNEQFF.

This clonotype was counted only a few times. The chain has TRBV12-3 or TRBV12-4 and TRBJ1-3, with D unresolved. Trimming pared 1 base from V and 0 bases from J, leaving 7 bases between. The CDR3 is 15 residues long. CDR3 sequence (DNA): TGTGCCAGCAGTTTAGGGCGTCACTCTGGAAACACCATATATTTT. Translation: CASSLGRHSGNTIYF.

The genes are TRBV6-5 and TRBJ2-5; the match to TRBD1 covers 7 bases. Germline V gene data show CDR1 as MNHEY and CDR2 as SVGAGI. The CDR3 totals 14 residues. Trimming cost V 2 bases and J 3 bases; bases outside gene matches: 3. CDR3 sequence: CASSYTGTEETQYF. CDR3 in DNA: TGTGCCAGCAGTTACACCGGGACAGAAGAGACCCAGTACTTC.

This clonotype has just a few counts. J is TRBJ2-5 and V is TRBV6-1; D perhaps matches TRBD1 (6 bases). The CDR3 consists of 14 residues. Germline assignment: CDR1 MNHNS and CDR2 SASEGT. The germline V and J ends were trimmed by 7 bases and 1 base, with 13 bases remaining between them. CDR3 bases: TGTGCCAGCAAGGGCGGACAGATCCAAGAGACCCAGTACTTC. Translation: CASKGGQIQETQYF.

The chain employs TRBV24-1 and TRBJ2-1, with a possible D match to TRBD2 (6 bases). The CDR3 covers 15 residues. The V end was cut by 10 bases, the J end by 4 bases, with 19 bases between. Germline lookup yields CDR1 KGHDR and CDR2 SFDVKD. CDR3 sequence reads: CATTPGPGGYNEQFF. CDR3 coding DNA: TGTGCCACGACCCCGGGACCCGGAGGGTACAATGAGCAGTTCTTC.

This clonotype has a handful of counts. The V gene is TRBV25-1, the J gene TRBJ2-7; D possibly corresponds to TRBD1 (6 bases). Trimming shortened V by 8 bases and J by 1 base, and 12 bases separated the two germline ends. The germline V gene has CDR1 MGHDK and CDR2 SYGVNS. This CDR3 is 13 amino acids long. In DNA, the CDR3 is TGTGCCAGCGGCAGGGGACAATCCTACGAGCAGTACTTC. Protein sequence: CASGRGQSYEQYF.

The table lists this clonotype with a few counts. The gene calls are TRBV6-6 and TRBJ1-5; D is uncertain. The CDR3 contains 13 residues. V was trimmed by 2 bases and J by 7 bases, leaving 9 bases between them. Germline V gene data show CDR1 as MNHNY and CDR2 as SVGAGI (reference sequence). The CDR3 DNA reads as TGTGCCAGCAGTTACGCGGGAGGCCAGCCCCAGCATTTT. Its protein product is CASSYAGGQPQHF.

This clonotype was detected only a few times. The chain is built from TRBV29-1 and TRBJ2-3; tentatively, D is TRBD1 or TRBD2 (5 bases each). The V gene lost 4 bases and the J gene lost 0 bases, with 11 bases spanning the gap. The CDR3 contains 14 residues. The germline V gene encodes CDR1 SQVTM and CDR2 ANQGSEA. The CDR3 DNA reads TGCAGCGTTGCTGGGACGGGTAGCACAGATACGCAGTATTTT. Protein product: CSVAGTGSTDTQYF.

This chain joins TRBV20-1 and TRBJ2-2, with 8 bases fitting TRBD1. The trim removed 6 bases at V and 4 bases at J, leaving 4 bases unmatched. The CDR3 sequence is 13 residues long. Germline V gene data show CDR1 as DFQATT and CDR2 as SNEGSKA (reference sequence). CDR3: CSAPGQGTGELFF. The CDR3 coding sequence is TGCAGTGCACCCGGACAGGGCACCGGGGAGCTGTTTTTT.

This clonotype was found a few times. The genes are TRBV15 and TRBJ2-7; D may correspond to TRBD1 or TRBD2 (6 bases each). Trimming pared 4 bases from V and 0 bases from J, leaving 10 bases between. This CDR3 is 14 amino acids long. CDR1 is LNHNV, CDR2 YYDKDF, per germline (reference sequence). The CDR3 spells CATSIGGSSYEQYF. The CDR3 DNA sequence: TGTGCCACCAGCATAGGGGGGAGCTCCTACGAGCAGTACTTC.